These 5 T cell receptor beta chains were sequenced from one sample in a study of CD8+CD57+ T cells in acquired aplastic anemia. CD8+CD57+ cell expansion, shown by flow cytometry, had occurred in the patients selected for sequencing. The study profiled TCR beta VDJ and CDR3 using genomic DNA as template. Via MiXCR, TCRdb re-called the reads, giving one row per CDR3 protein. The top ten clones hold less than 0.85% of a sample with under 500,000 distinct CDR3 sequences, about a third of them seen once. The sequenced material came from sorted CD4+, CD8+, or CD8+CD57+ T cells (not recorded which) from PBMCs. These receptors came from a human donor with aplastic anemia.

This clonotype was counted between two and nine times. V usage is TRBV12-3 or TRBV12-4 and J usage is TRBJ2-5; 8 bases map to TRBD2. Trimming at V came to 5 bases and at J to 5 bases, leaving 7 bases not matched to a gene. The length of the CDR3 is 14 residues. The CDR3 region is CASSRGGLTETQYF. DNA for the CDR3: TGTGCCAGCAGTCGGGGGGGATTAACGGAGACCCAGTACTTC.

This clonotype occurred once. This chain uses TRBV7-9 with TRBJ1-1; weak D call: TRBD1 (6 bases). V lost 2 bases and J 4 bases, leaving 17 bases between the germline ends. The CDR3 totals 16 residues. Germline CDR1 reads SEHNR; CDR2 reads FQNEAQ (reference sequence). The CDR3 sequence is CASSLKSKEQGTEAFF. The CDR3 DNA is TGTGCCAGCAGCTTAAAATCAAAGGAACAGGGCACTGAAGCTTTCTTT.

The rearrangement uses TRBV24-1 and TRBJ1-2, with TRBD1 matching 9 bases. Trimming at V came to 4 bases and at J to 1 base, leaving 9 bases not matched to a gene. The germline gives CDR1 KGHDR, CDR2 SFDVKD. The CDR3 is 17 amino acids. The CDR3 here is CATSDPDRGSHNYGYTF. The CDR3 bases are TGTGCCACCAGTGACCCGGACAGGGGCAGCCATAACTATGGCTACACCTTC.

Points on this clonotype: This may be a read error: a much more frequent sequence differs by one nucleotide. The conserved phenylalanine or tryptophan is not found at the CDR3 terminus, so this likely reflects a read error. CDR3 amino acids: CASSTRQGSWEQYS. The CDR3 nucleotides read TGTGCCAGTAGTACCCGACAGGGATCATGGGAGCAGTACTCC. The V call is TRBV19, the J call TRBJ2-7; 7 nucleotides line up with TRBD1. The CDR3 is 14 residues long. J gave up 7 bases and V 4 bases, and 10 bases lay outside the gene matches. Germline V gene lookup returns CDR1 LNHDA and CDR2 SQIVND (reference sequence).

This clonotype was detected ten times or more. J is TRBJ1-5 and V is TRBV19, with D possibly being TRBD1 (5 bases). The CDR3 is made up of 13 amino acids. Trimming took off 8 bases at V and 0 bases at J, with 8 bases between the two ends. Germline assignment: CDR1 LNHDA and CDR2 SQIVND (reference sequence). The CDR3 region is CASSTDSNQPQHF. CDR3 bases: TGTGCCAGTTCGACAGATAGCAATCAGCCCCAGCATTTT.